The clone carrying this T cell receptor (beta chain) was counted at least ten times. What it binds is unknown. V was trimmed by 1 base and J by 2 bases, leaving 15 bases between them. This CDR3 region has 16 residues. CDR1 SEHNR and CDR2 FQNEAQ come from the germline V gene (reference sequence). Described time point: persistent/refractory GD, antithyroid drugs over 5 years with positive TRAb. PBMC-derived RNA was used for the TCR library. Investigators report Graves' disease was diagnosed under American Thyroid Association guidelines. HTBI primers from iRepertoire and Arm-PCR of CDR3 regions yielded the TCR beta libraries. TCRdb re-called the multiplex PCR reads through MiXCR, storing one row per CDR3 protein. The sample holds a few hundred thousand distinct CDR3 sequences, about 21% seen once. This sample is part of a study of regulatory T cells in long-lasting Graves disease. Whole-study context: Persistent Graves' disease required over 5 years of antithyroid drugs and positive TSH receptor antibodies. General study findings and limits: Whereas new patients shared 800 to 1,000 public clonotypes, persistent patients shared more, at a few thousand. Analysis covered peripheral blood alone, not thyroid tissue.

The genes are TRBV7-9 and TRBJ2-7, with D hard to call. The clonotype comes from a female donor with Graves disease. The sample in question was peripheral blood mononuclear cells (PBMCs), obtained when the disease was refractory, from a patient treated with antithyroid drugs. CDR3 nucleotide sequence: TGTGCCAGCAGCTTAGGGCCCAGTGGCGGAACCTACGAGCAGTACTTC. Protein product: CASSLGPSGGTYEQYF.